This passage covers 12 T cell receptor beta chains from one sample sequenced in a study of T cells in Graves' hyperthyroidism and ophthalmopathy. The investigators amplified TCR beta CDR3 regions from RNA transcripts. Primed by the HTBI set, a first-round RT-PCR was run on the TCR CDR3. TCRdb re-called the multiplex PCR reads through MiXCR, storing one row per CDR3 protein. The sample records 600,000 to 650,000 distinct CDR3 sequences, around 21% being singletons. Sequenced sample: blood. These TCRs come from a man aged 25 to 45 with Graves' ophthalmopathy.

This clonotype was detected ten times or more. The chain employs TRBV2 and TRBJ1-1, with D possibly being TRBD1 (6 bases). From germline, CDR1 is SNHLY and CDR2 FYNNEI. V lost 3 bases to trimming and J lost 1 base, with 9 bases between them. This CDR3 contains 14 residues. The CDR3 region has the DNA TGTGCCAGCAGTGATAGGGGGTGGAACACTGAAGCTTTCTTT. Residues: CASSDRGWNTEAFF.

This clonotype showed up just a few times. This chain links TRBV3-1 with TRBJ2-5; a weak D match, TRBD2 (6 bases). Germline CDR1 is LGHDT and CDR2 is YNNKEL (reference sequence). Deletions cut 1 base from V and 2 bases from J, with 14 bases between. The CDR3 covers 16 residues. CDR3 nucleotides: TGTGCCAGCAGCCAAGCGGGGAATAGCGGACAAGAGACCCAGTACTTC. Amino acid sequence: CASSQAGNSGQETQYF.

This clonotype appeared a few times. This sequence joins TRBV27 and TRBJ2-2; TRBD2 matches 7 bases. CDR3 length: 19 residues. Trimming took 1 base from V and 6 from J; bases not matched to a gene: 17. The germline V gene encodes CDR1 MNHEY and CDR2 SMNVEV (reference sequence). CDR3 loop: CASSLLGGSPSNTPGELFF. The CDR3 nucleotides read TGTGCCAGCAGTTTATTGGGCGGGAGCCCCTCAAACACCCCCGGGGAGCTGTTTTTT.

The chain uses TRBV6-1 and TRBJ2-7, with D possibly TRBD1 on 6 matching bases. The length of the CDR3 is 15 residues. The V and J ends lost 8 bases and 2 bases respectively, with 19 bases between them. Germline V gene lookup returns CDR1 MNHNS and CDR2 SASEGT. CDR3 DNA sequence: TGTGCCAGCGGGACAATTTCAACAACAACCTACGAGCAGTACTTC. Protein product: CASGTISTTTYEQYF.

In this sample, this clonotype turned up many times. The rearrangement joins TRBV7-3 to TRBJ2-3; 10 nucleotides match TRBD2. The V segment lost 4 bases and the J segment 3 bases; nucleotides outside the gene matches: 1. The CDR3 loop spans 14 amino acids. CDR1 SGHTA and CDR2 FQGTGA come from the germline V gene. Written as DNA, the CDR3 is TGTGCCAGCAGCTCTAGCGGGAGTACAGATACGCAGTATTTT. Encoded protein: CASSSSGSTDTQYF.

The sample holds a few counts of this clonotype. At one boundary the junction diverges from the germline segment, which might be a read error. The chain combines TRBV7-7 with TRBJ2-2, with D possibly matching TRBD2 (6 bases). The CDR3 consists of 15 residues. Germline V gene lookup returns CDR1 SSHAT and CDR2 FNYEAQ (reference sequence). CDR3 loop: CASSLAVGSAGELFF. The CDR3 DNA sequence: TGTGCTAGCAGCTTAGCGGTGGGGAGCGCCGGGGAGCTGTTTTTT. The full variable domain, in which reference TRBV7-7 and TRBJ2-2 provide the parts outside the CDR3, is GAGVSQSPRYKVTKRGQDVTLRCDPISSHATLYWYQQALGQGPEFLTYFNYEAQPDKSGLPSDRFSAERPEGSISTLTIQRTEQRDSAMYRCASSLAVGSAGELFFGEGSRLTVL.

This clonotype was counted at least ten times. V is TRBV20-1 and J is TRBJ2-3; possibly TRBD2 for D (5 bases). This CDR3 spans 16 amino acids. Looked up from germline, CDR1 is DFQATT and CDR2 is SNEGSKA (reference sequence). The V gene lost 3 bases and the J gene lost 3 bases, with 19 bases spanning the gap. The CDR3 DNA reads TGCAGTGCTAGTCTTATCCGGGATTCGAGTACAGATACGCAGTATTTT. Its protein is CSASLIRDSSTDTQYF.

This clonotype has ten or more counts. The V call is TRBV12-3 or TRBV12-4, the J call TRBJ1-1, with 8 bases matching TRBD1. The CDR3 runs to 17 residues. V was clipped by 8 bases and J by 2 bases; unmatched bases: 16. The CDR3 is CASRSGRGRGDNTEAFF. CDR3 nucleotides: TGTGCCAGCCGATCAGGCAGGGGGCGCGGAGACAACACTGAAGCTTTCTTT.

This clonotype came up a few times. The genes are TRBV28 and TRBJ1-1; D unresolved. CDR1 and CDR2 from the germline V gene are MDHEN and SYDVKM. V was clipped by 8 bases and J by 0 bases, with 19 bases between them. The CDR3 length is 16 residues. The CDR3 sequence is CASVGPPSDMNTEAFF. The CDR3 DNA sequence: TGTGCCAGCGTAGGTCCCCCGAGCGACATGAACACTGAAGCTTTCTTT.

The genes are TRBV12-3 or TRBV12-4 and TRBJ1-1; no definite D call. The CDR3 is 15 residues long. Between the trimmed V and J ends, which lost 3 bases and 4 bases, there was a span of 15 bases. CDR3 DNA: TGTGCCAGCAGTTTCGGGTCCGGGTACAGCACTGAAGCTTTCTTT. Translated, it gives CASSFGSGYSTEAFF.

This clonotype was detected ten times or more. The chain uses TRBV28 and TRBJ2-7; 9 nucleotides line up with TRBD1. V shed 4 bases and J 2 bases; nucleotides not matched to a gene: 3. This CDR3 is 14 amino acids long. CDR1 and CDR2 (germline): MDHEN, SYDVKM. The CDR3 sequence: CASSSQGATYEQYF. The DNA of the CDR3 is TGTGCCAGCAGTTCACAGGGGGCGACCTACGAGCAGTACTTC.

This clonotype has just a few counts. The genes are TRBV15 and TRBJ1-1; 7 bases line up with TRBD1. The CDR3 runs to 11 residues. Germline loops: CDR1 LNHNV, CDR2 YYDKDF (reference sequence). The junction had 4 bases not matched to a gene; V was cut back by 6 bases and J by 9 bases. The CDR3 region has the DNA TGTGCCACCAGGAGGGGGCTGAAAGCTTTCTTT. This translates into CATRRGLKAFF. Complete variable domain (other parts from reference TRBV15 and TRBJ1-1): DAMVIQNPRYQVTQFGKPVTLSCSQTLNHNVMYWYQQKSSQAPKLLFHYYDKDFNNEADTPDNFQSRRPNTSFCFLDIRSPGLGDTAMYLCATRRGLKAFFGQGTRLTVV.